This TCR beta chain was captured by sequencing in a study of technical replicates of blood from several donors. In this sample, this clone turned up a few times. V lost 6 bases, J lost 4 bases, and 12 bases lay in between. The length of the CDR3 is 13 residues. Germline V lookup: CDR1 WNHNN, CDR2 SYGVQD (reference sequence). The repertoire was sequenced with immunoSEQ multiplex PCR; TCRdb's copy has only in-frame clones and lacks some. This sample has around 86,000 clones, with 90% to 97% found just once. This chain links TRBV10-1 with TRBJ1-1; D possibly corresponds to TRBD1 (5 bases). The specimen was T cells isolated from PBMCs. The source is a human donor in good health. CDR3 residues: CASRAGQTTEAFF. The CDR3 nucleotides read TGCGCCAGCAGAGCAGGACAAACCACTGAAGCTTTCTTT.